A single sample is the source of the 14 T cell receptor beta chains below, sequenced in a study of blood T cell repertoires in COVID-19. Using immunoSEQ multiplex PCR, the repertoire was profiled, and TCRdb retains in-frame clones only, with some absent. The data contain fewer than 250,000 clones, roughly 84% of them seen just once; the ten biggest clones take up 15% to 20%. The sample was peripheral blood. All receptors come from a man aged 30-40 years with active or convalescent COVID-19.

In this sample, this clone turned up a few times. This sequence joins TRBV6-2 or TRBV6-3 and TRBJ2-1; D is perhaps TRBD2 (5 bases). V was clipped by 2 bases and J by 12 bases, with 14 bases between them. Germline V lookup: CDR1 MNHEY, CDR2 SVGEGT. CDR3 size: 13 residues. The CDR3 spells CASSYGMSRGQFF. The CDR3 DNA sequence: TGTGCCAGCAGTTACGGTATGTCTCGGGGGCAGTTCTTC.

V is TRBV2 and J is TRBJ1-4, with 9 bases identical to TRBD1. Trimming cost V 6 bases and J 5 bases; bases outside gene matches: 7. The CDR3 spans 15 residues. CDR1 is SNHLY, CDR2 FYNNEI, per germline. The CDR3 nucleotides read TGTGCCAGCAGGCACCGGGACAGGGCCAATGAAAAACTGTTTTTT. Translated: CASRHRDRANEKLFF.

The chain couples TRBV6-4 to TRBJ2-1, with 10 nucleotides matching TRBD2. The CDR3 runs 15 residues. Germline lookup yields CDR1 MRHNA and CDR2 SNTAGT. V was clipped by 6 bases and J by 5 bases; unmatched bases: 7. DNA of the CDR3: TGTGCCAGCAGCCCCTTTGGACTAGCGGACAATGAGCAGTTCTTC. It codes for CASSPFGLADNEQFF.

This chain uses TRBV28 with TRBJ1-2, with D unclear. V was trimmed by 6 bases and J by 0 bases, leaving 8 bases between them. CDR1 and CDR2 from the germline V gene are MDHEN and SYDVKM. The CDR3 has 13 residues. CDR3 DNA sequence: TGTGCCAGCAGCCCTACAGCTAACTATGGCTACACCTTC. Translated, it gives CASSPTANYGYTF.

This clone appeared once. J is TRBJ1-5 and V is TRBV6-5; D call uncertain. V was shortened by 6 bases and J by 3 bases, with 15 bases between the two germline ends. CDR3 length: 15 amino acids. Germline CDR1 and CDR2: MNHEY and SVGAGI. CDR3 amino acids: CASSRGVGDNQPQHF. CDR3 in DNA: TGTGCCAGCAGCCGGGGAGTTGGGGACAATCAGCCCCAGCATTTT.

The CDR3, as DNA: TGTGCCAGCAGCGTAAGGGGTAGCCCGAACACCGGGGAGCTGTTTTTT. It yields the protein CASSVRGSPNTGELFF. V is TRBV9 and J is TRBJ2-2, with D maybe TRBD1 (5 bases). CDR1 and CDR2 (germline): SGDLS, YYNGEE. This CDR3 has 16 amino acids. V gave up 1 base and J gave up 0 bases, with 10 bases separating them.

The chain joins TRBV6-5 to TRBJ1-6; tentative D call: TRBD1 (5 bases). Per the germline V gene, CDR1 is MNHEY and CDR2 is SVGAGI. Trimming removed 4 bases at V and 0 bases at J, with 7 bases between. The CDR3 runs to 15 residues. The DNA of the CDR3 is TGTGCCAGCAGTTCTGACAGCTCCTATAATTCACCCCTCCACTTT. As protein: CASSSDSSYNSPLHF.

The chain employs TRBV20-1 and TRBJ2-7; D is possibly TRBD1 (6 bases). Trimming stripped 3 bases from V and 2 bases from J, with 14 bases between. CDR3 length equals 14 residues. CDR1 DFQATT and CDR2 SNEGSKA come from the germline V gene (reference sequence). The CDR3 DNA sequence: TGCAGTGCTAGTGGGGGCCACCTTCCCTACGAGCAGTACTTC. Protein sequence: CSASGGHLPYEQYF.

The sample holds one count of this clone. The chain's CDR3 is CASSQGQGANTGELFF. For the CDR3, the DNA is TGTGCCAGCAGCCAGGGACAGGGGGCGAACACCGGGGAGCTGTTTTTT. V gene TRBV11-1 combines with J gene TRBJ2-2; 11 bases are a match to TRBD1. The CDR3 length is 16 residues. Unmatched junction bases numbered 2, after V lost 5 bases and J lost 0 bases. The germline V gene encodes CDR1 SGHAT and CDR2 FQDESV (reference sequence). Looking up the rest from reference TRBV11-1 and TRBJ2-2 gives the full variable domain: EAEVAQSPRYKITEKSQAVAFWCDPISGHATLYWYRQILGQGPELLVQFQDESVVDDSQLPKDRFSAERLKGVDSTLKIQPAELGDSAMYLCASSQGQGANTGELFFGEGSRLTVL.

The V gene is TRBV7-6, the J gene TRBJ2-7; TRBD1 matches at 7 bases. CDR1 is SGHVS and CDR2 is FNYEAQ in the germline V gene. With V trimmed by 5 bases and J by 3 bases, 13 bases remained unmatched. This CDR3 contains 16 residues. This chain's CDR3 is CASSPGTGEFNYEQYF. CDR3 coding DNA: TGTGCCAGCAGCCCGGGAACAGGGGAGTTTAACTACGAGCAGTACTTC. The full variable domain, with the rest looked up from reference TRBV7-6 and TRBJ2-7, is GAGVSQSPRYKVTKRGQDVALRCDPISGHVSLYWYRQALGQGPEFLTYFNYEAQQDKSGLPNDRFSAERPEGSISTLTIQRTEQRDSAMYRCASSPGTGEFNYEQYFGPGTRLTVT.

The V gene is TRBV25-1, the J gene TRBJ2-1; 11 bases fit TRBD1. The CDR3 is 16 residues long. CDR1 is MGHDK, CDR2 SYGVNS, per germline. Trimming removed 4 bases from V and 4 bases from J; junction bases left unmatched: 6. This CDR3 reads CASSAPGTGGYNEQFF. CDR3 DNA: TGTGCCAGCAGTGCCCCCGGGACAGGGGGGTACAATGAGCAGTTCTTC.

In this sample, this clone turned up a few times. This chain uses TRBV5-1 with TRBJ2-1; no firm D call. Germline V gene lookup returns CDR1 SGHRS and CDR2 YFSETQ. The CDR3 sequence is 13 residues long. The germline V and J ends were trimmed by 0 bases and 5 bases, with 6 bases remaining between them. CDR3 DNA sequence: TGCGCCAGCAGCTTGGGTCTAAACAATGAGCAGTTCTTC. This codes for CASSLGLNNEQFF.

The CDR3 loop reads CASSASSYNEQFF. Written as DNA, the CDR3 is TGTGCCAGCAGCGCTAGCTCCTACAATGAGCAGTTCTTC. The V gene is TRBV6-5, the J gene TRBJ2-1; unclear D gene. The CDR3 extends over 13 amino acids. V was cut by 6 bases and J by 0 bases, with 6 bases left in between. CDR1 MNHEY and CDR2 SVGAGI come from the germline V gene.

The chain joins TRBV19 to TRBJ2-2; 9 bases are shared with TRBD1. Germline trimming cut 6 bases from V and 7 bases from J; bases unmatched to any gene: 3. Germline CDR1 LNHDA, CDR2 SQIVND (reference sequence). This CDR3 has 13 residues. CDR3 in amino acids: CASSGQGIGELFF. In DNA form, the CDR3 reads TGTGCCAGTAGCGGACAGGGGATCGGGGAGCTGTTTTTT.